The T cell receptor beta chain under discussion was sequenced for a study of Ad26.COV2.S vaccination and SARS-CoV-2 variants. Sequencing used immunoSEQ multiplex PCR; TCRdb keeps in-frame clones, though not all of them. This sample has around 300,000 clones, with around 90% found just once. Regarding treatment: about 20 received Ad26.COV2.S at low or high dose, single or two shots; about 5 received placebo; per-sample allocation not given. Each sample was drawn 63 days after the first injection (of vaccine or placebo). Based in Boston, the donor was an adult of 18-55 years. Notes on the study in general: There was reportedly substantial breadth in spike-specific CD8+ and CD4+ T cell responses after vaccination. Higher spike-specific TCR breadth was found in vaccine recipients than in placebo recipients. Analyses of TCR breadth and depth may have underestimated total T cell responses.

On this clone: The antigen remains unidentified.

Germline V gives CDR1 DFQATT, CDR2 SNEGSKA (reference sequence). The CDR3 runs 10 residues. The ends were cut back, 3 bases at V and 5 bases at J, with 4 bases in the middle. The chain combines TRBV20-1 with TRBJ2-5, with D unresolved. The source of this sequence is a person aged 18 to 65 who received the Ad26.COV2.S COVID-19 vaccine or a placebo. Specimen: peripheral blood, collected in a trial of Ad26.COV2.S vaccine versus placebo. The CDR3 reads CSARIETQYF. DNA for the CDR3: TGCAGTGCTAGGATTGAGACCCAGTACTTC.